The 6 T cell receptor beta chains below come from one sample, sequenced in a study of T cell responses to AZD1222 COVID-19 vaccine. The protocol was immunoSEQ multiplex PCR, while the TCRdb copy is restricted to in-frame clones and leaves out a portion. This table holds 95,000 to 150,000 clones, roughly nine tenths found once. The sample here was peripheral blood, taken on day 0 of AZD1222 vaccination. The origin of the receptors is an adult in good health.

The chain's CDR3 is CASRGAGTYEQYF. The DNA for the CDR3 is TGTGCCAGCAGGGGGGCTGGGACCTACGAGCAGTACTTC. The rearrangement uses TRBV5-8 and TRBJ2-7; TRBD1 is a possible D gene (6 bases). V lost 5 bases and J lost 2, with 11 bases in between. The CDR3 length is 13 residues. Germline V gene data show CDR1 as SGHTS and CDR2 as YDEGEE.

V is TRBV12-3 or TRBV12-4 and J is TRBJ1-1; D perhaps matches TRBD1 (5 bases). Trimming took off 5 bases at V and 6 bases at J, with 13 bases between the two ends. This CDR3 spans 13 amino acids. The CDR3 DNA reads TGTGCCAGCAGTGCGGGACTCAGCGCTGAAGCTTTCTTT. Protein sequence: CASSAGLSAEAFF.

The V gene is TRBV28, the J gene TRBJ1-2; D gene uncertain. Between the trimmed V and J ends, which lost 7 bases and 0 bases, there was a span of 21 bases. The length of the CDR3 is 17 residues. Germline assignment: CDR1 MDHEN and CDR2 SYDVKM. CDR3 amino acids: CASKSRTGPLTNYGYTF. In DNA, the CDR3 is TGTGCCAGCAAGAGTAGGACGGGCCCTTTAACTAACTATGGCTACACCTTC.

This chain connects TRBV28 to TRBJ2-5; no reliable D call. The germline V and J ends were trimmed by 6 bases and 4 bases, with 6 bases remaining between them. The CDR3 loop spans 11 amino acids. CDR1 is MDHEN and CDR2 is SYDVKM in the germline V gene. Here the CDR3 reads CASSPRETQYF. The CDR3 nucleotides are TGTGCCAGCAGCCCGAGAGAGACCCAGTACTTC.

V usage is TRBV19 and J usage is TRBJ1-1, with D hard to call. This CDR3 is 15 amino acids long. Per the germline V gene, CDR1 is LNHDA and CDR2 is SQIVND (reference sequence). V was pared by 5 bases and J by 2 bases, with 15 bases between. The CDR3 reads CASSPWLTFNTEAFF. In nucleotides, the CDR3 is TGTGCCAGTAGTCCCTGGCTCACTTTCAACACTGAAGCTTTCTTT.

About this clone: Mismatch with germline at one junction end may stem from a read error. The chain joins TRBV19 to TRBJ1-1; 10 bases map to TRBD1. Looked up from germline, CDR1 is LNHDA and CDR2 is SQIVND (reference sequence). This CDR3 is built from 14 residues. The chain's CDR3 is CASSVDRGRTEAFF. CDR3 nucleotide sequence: TGTGCCAGTAGTGTAGACAGGGGGCGAACTGAAGCTTTCTTT.